This entry lists 9 T cell receptor beta chains sequenced from one sample in a study of response to subunit inactivated influenza vaccine. Each CDR3 protein is one row after TCRdb ran MiXCR on the RT-PCR reads. The sample carries hundreds of thousands of distinct CDR3 sequences, less than 20% recorded once. The sample in question was PBMCs from blood, obtained about 11 days after vaccination. The receptor source for this set is a man in his forties or fifties who received an inactivated influenza vaccine.

The chain has TRBV10-3 and TRBJ2-1; D is undetermined. This CDR3 is 14 amino acids long. CDR1 is ENHRY and CDR2 is SYGVKD in the germline V gene. The V gene lost 7 bases and the J gene lost 4 bases, with 14 bases spanning the gap. The CDR3 loop reads CAITEDSSYNEQFF. The CDR3 region has the DNA TGTGCCATCACGGAAGATTCTAGTTACAATGAGCAGTTCTTC.

This chain links TRBV7-6 with TRBJ2-5; the D gene is possibly TRBD1 (7 bases). The V gene lost 3 bases and the J gene lost 4 bases, with 12 bases spanning the gap. The CDR3 has 14 amino acids. Germline V lookup: CDR1 SGHVS, CDR2 FNYEAQ. The CDR3 loop reads CASSLQGGLETQYF. CDR3 in DNA: TGTGCCAGCAGCTTGCAGGGGGGCTTAGAGACCCAGTACTTC.

J is TRBJ1-2 and V is TRBV20-1, with D unclear. Germline assignment: CDR1 DFQATT and CDR2 SNEGSKA (reference sequence). The CDR3 contains 15 residues. Trimming removed 3 bases at V and 5 bases at J, with 19 bases between. CDR3 protein: CSASVAGSPLYGYTF. CDR3 in DNA: TGCAGTGCTAGTGTCGCAGGTTCCCCACTGTATGGCTACACCTTC.

The sample holds a few counts of this clonotype. This rearrangement joins TRBV12-3 or TRBV12-4 to TRBJ2-7; D gene uncertain. The CDR3 is made up of 11 amino acids. The V end lost 3 bases, the J end lost 9 bases, and 9 bases lay between the germline ends. The CDR3 DNA reads TGTGCCAGCAGTTTGTACAAGGGGCAGTACTTC. Encoded protein: CASSLYKGQYF.

The rearrangement links TRBV9 to TRBJ2-1; TRBD2 aligns across 15 bases. With 1 base clipped from V and 9 bases from J, the junction kept 11 bases outside the gene matches. There are 18 residues in the CDR3. Germline lookup yields CDR1 SGDLS and CDR2 YYNGEE. The CDR3 here is CASSVKNTGTSGRSEQFF. CDR3 DNA: TGTGCCAGCAGCGTAAAAAACACCGGGACTAGCGGGAGGTCTGAGCAGTTCTTC.

J is TRBJ2-7 and V is TRBV2; 10 nucleotides line up with TRBD1. V lost 10 bases to trimming and J lost 6 bases; unmatched junction nucleotides: 9. Per germline, CDR1 SNHLY and CDR2 FYNNEI. This CDR3 contains 13 residues. The CDR3 here is CATGTGVSGEQYF. The CDR3 nucleotides are TGTGCCACCGGGACAGGGGTTAGCGGCGAGCAGTACTTC. Together with reference TRBV2 and TRBJ2-7, the CDR3 gives the full variable domain: EPEVTQTPSHQVTQMGQEVILRCVPISNHLYFYWYRQILGQKVEFLVSFYNNEISEKSEIFDDQFSVERPDGSNFTLKIRSTKLEDSAMYFCATGTGVSGEQYFGPGTRLTVT.

The chain recombines TRBV4-1 with TRBJ2-2; D gene ambiguous. CDR1 MGHRA and CDR2 YSYEKL come from the germline V gene. V shed 5 bases and J shed 6 bases, with 16 bases lying between them. CDR3 length: 15 residues. CDR3: CASSSWAGGAGELFF. DNA for the CDR3: TGCGCCAGCAGCTCCTGGGCTGGCGGCGCCGGGGAGCTGTTTTTT.

This clonotype was recorded only once. This rearrangement joins TRBV7-6 to TRBJ2-7; 8 bases align to TRBD1. V shed 5 bases, J shed 4 bases, and the junction held 7 bases outside the gene matches. CDR1 and CDR2 (germline): SGHVS, FNYEAQ. CDR3 length equals 14 residues. CDR3 protein: CASSPRDRLYEQYF. In DNA, the CDR3 is TGTGCCAGCAGCCCCCGGGACAGGTTATACGAGCAGTACTTC. Filled out from reference TRBV7-6 and TRBJ2-7, the complete variable domain reads GAGVSQSPRYKVTKRGQDVALRCDPISGHVSLYWYRQALGQGPEFLTYFNYEAQQDKSGLPNDRFSAERPEGSISTLTIQRTEQRDSAMYRCASSPRDRLYEQYFGPGTRLTVT.

A few counts support this clonotype. The chain employs TRBV18 and TRBJ2-1, with 9 bases fitting TRBD1. Per the germline V gene, CDR1 is KGHSH and CDR2 is LQKENI. V gave up 0 bases and J gave up 6 bases; unmatched junction bases: 3. CDR3 size: 15 residues. The CDR3 loop reads CASSPPNRGPNEQFF. The CDR3 nucleotides read TGTGCCAGCTCACCACCGAACAGGGGGCCCAATGAGCAGTTCTTC.